Below, 13 T cell receptor beta chains from the same sample are listed, as sequenced in a study of cytomegalovirus exposure and HLA in healthy donors (dated by TCRdb to 2016 to 2017). Libraries were constructed by the immunoSEQ multiplex PCR assay. For the multiplex PCR, a mixture combining 60 forward primers for TCR Vbeta segments and 13 reverse primers for TCR Jbeta segments was used. The immuneACCESS repertoire file appears here via TCRdb, limited to in-frame rearrangements. These files lack a portion of the clones; in checked studies, under half of the deficit traces to unresolved V genes, and the cause of the others is not known. The sample table holds 100,000 to 150,000 clones. The ten biggest clones cover about 1.7% of the sample. The sample comprised PBMCs. These receptors were collected from a man aged 18 to 35 in good health and CMV-seronegative.

The rearrangement joins TRBV2 to TRBJ1-2; D ambiguous. The CDR3 runs to 11 residues. The V gene's germline CDR1 is SNHLY and CDR2 FYNNEI. The V end lost 9 bases, the J end lost 4 bases, and 9 bases lay between the germline ends. CDR3 sequence reads: CARQQIYGYTF. The DNA of the CDR3 is TGTGCCAGACAGCAGATCTATGGCTACACCTTC. The full variable domain, rest sourced from reference TRBV2 and TRBJ1-2, is EPEVTQTPSHQVTQMGQEVILRCVPISNHLYFYWYRQILGQKVEFLVSFYNNEISEKSEIFDDQFSVERPDGSNFTLKIRSTKLEDSAMYFCARQQIYGYTFGSGTRLTVV.

The V gene is TRBV18, the J gene TRBJ1-4, with 9 bases identical to TRBD1. This CDR3 has 15 amino acids. Germline-derived CDR1 and CDR2 are KGHSH and LQKENI. J gave up 8 bases and V 4 bases, and 8 bases lay outside the gene matches. The CDR3 loop reads CASSLTDRGREKLFF. The CDR3 coding sequence is TGTGCCAGCTCACTCACGGACAGGGGTCGCGAAAAACTGTTTTTT. The full variable domain, with the rest looked up from reference TRBV18 and TRBJ1-4, is NAGVMQNPRHLVRRRGQEARLRCSPMKGHSHVYWYRQLPEEGLKFMVYLQKENIIDESGMPKERFSAEFPKEGPSILRIQQVVRGDSAAYFCASSLTDRGREKLFFGSGTQLSVL.

The chain has TRBV18 and TRBJ1-4, with D unclear. The CDR3 contains 17 residues. V lost 6 bases, J lost 4 bases, and 21 bases lay in between. Germline CDR1 KGHSH, CDR2 LQKENI. The CDR3 region is CASSLGDMRALNEKLFF. The DNA for the CDR3 is TGTGCCAGCTCCCTCGGCGACATGCGTGCACTTAATGAAAAACTGTTTTTT. Supplemented by reference TRBV18 and TRBJ1-4, the full variable domain reads NAGVMQNPRHLVRRRGQEARLRCSPMKGHSHVYWYRQLPEEGLKFMVYLQKENIIDESGMPKERFSAEFPKEGPSILRIQQVVRGDSAAYFCASSLGDMRALNEKLFFGSGTQLSVL.

V usage is TRBV5-1 and J usage is TRBJ2-2; no definite D call. The CDR3 totals 17 residues. Germline loops: CDR1 SGHRS, CDR2 YFSETQ. Trimming stripped 2 bases from V and 3 bases from J, with 17 bases between. In DNA, the CDR3 is TGCGCCAGCAGCTTTCCCTCTATACGACGGGACACCGGGGAGCTGTTTTTT. This gives the protein CASSFPSIRRDTGELFF.

The chain links TRBV10-3 to TRBJ2-1; a weak D match, TRBD1 (5 bases). With 9 bases removed from V and 1 base from J, the gap between germline ends came to 13 bases. Per the germline V gene, CDR1 is ENHRY and CDR2 is SYGVKD. The CDR3 covers 14 residues. The CDR3: CAIRSGQSYNEQFF. CDR3 DNA: TGTGCCATTAGGTCAGGGCAGTCCTACAATGAGCAGTTCTTC.

The V gene is TRBV6-1, the J gene TRBJ1-2; 7 nucleotides agree with TRBD1. The germline V gene has CDR1 MNHNS and CDR2 SASEGT. The CDR3 sequence is 16 residues long. J was trimmed by 2 bases and V by 3 bases; bases with no gene match: 9. CDR3 DNA sequence: TGTGCCAGCAGTGACCAGGGGGTCCCCCCGAACTATGGCTACACCTTC. Translated, it gives CASSDQGVPPNYGYTF.

The gene calls are TRBV28 and TRBJ1-1; no clear D gene. The V end was cut by 2 bases, the J end by 10 bases, with 14 bases between. Germline loops: CDR1 MDHEN, CDR2 SYDVKM. This CDR3 has 13 residues. Here the CDR3 DNA reads TGTGCCAGCAGTTTAAGATCGTCTTCGGGAGCTTTCTTT. Its translation: CASSLRSSSGAFF.

The CDR3 sequence is CASSFQGMSYEQYF. CDR3 in DNA: TGTGCCAGCAGCTTCCAGGGGATGTCCTACGAGCAGTACTTC. The rearrangement joins TRBV7-2 to TRBJ2-7; perhaps TRBD1 as D (6 bases). The CDR3 totals 14 residues. The V end was cut by 3 bases, the J end by 1 base, with 10 bases between. Germline CDR1 SGHTA, CDR2 FQGNSA. The full variable domain, completed using reference TRBV7-2 and TRBJ2-7, is GAGVSQSPSNKVTEKGKDVELRCDPISGHTALYWYRQSLGQGLEFLIYFQGNSAPDKSGLPSDRFSAERTGGSVSTLTIQRTQQEDSAVYLCASSFQGMSYEQYFGPGTRLTVT.

This chain links TRBV10-3 with TRBJ1-2; the D gene is possibly TRBD1 (6 bases). The V gene's germline CDR1 is ENHRY and CDR2 SYGVKD. V was clipped by 3 bases and J by 3 bases, with 11 bases between them. The CDR3 contains 14 residues. The CDR3 region is CAISDLDSYYGYTF. CDR3 sequence (DNA): TGTGCCATCAGTGATCTGGACAGCTACTATGGCTACACCTTC.

The chain recombines TRBV30 with TRBJ1-1; 10 bases are a match to TRBD1. The CDR3 has 14 residues. The V segment lost 8 bases and the J segment 2 bases; nucleotides outside the gene matches: 8. Germline assignment: CDR1 GTSNPN and CDR2 SVGIG (reference sequence). The DNA of the CDR3 is TGTGCCCGGGGGGACAGGGGATATAACACTGAAGCTTTCTTT. It codes for CARGDRGYNTEAFF.

In DNA form, the CDR3 reads TGTGCCAGCAGTGAAGATCTGCAGCGTCGGTCTTTCTTT. Amino acids: CASSEDLQRRSFF. The V and J genes are TRBV6-1 and TRBJ1-1; no clear D gene. Trimming removed 1 base at V and 12 bases at J, with 15 bases between. The CDR3 length is 13 residues. Germline assignment: CDR1 MNHNS and CDR2 SASEGT.

In DNA form, the CDR3 reads TGTGCCAGCAGCTTAAGTCGAGGGTGGGATACGCAGTATTTT. Protein: CASSLSRGWDTQYF. This chain links TRBV7-9 with TRBJ2-3; a possible D gene is TRBD2 (5 bases). V was pared by 2 bases and J by 6 bases, with 12 bases between. This CDR3 has 14 amino acids. The germline CDR1 and CDR2 sequences are SEHNR and FQNEAQ (reference sequence).

The DNA of the CDR3 is TGTGCCAGCAGCTTGGGTATCGGGGGCTACAATGAGCAGTTCTTC. Encoded protein: CASSLGIGGYNEQFF. The rearrangement joins TRBV5-6 to TRBJ2-1; D perhaps matches TRBD2 (6 bases). V was clipped by 0 bases and J by 3 bases, with 10 bases between them. The CDR3 has 15 residues. The germline gives CDR1 SGHDT, CDR2 YYEEEE.